A selection of T cell receptor beta chains follows, all from one sample in a study of T cells in Graves' hyperthyroidism and ophthalmopathy. In TCRdb, the multiplex PCR reads were re-called with MiXCR into one record per CDR3 protein. The sample contains about 840,000 distinct CDR3 sequences, 38% of which appear only once. Sequencing input: blood. The source is a young man with Graves' hyperthyroidism. Both conserved end residues are part of each CDR3. Fields, in order: D gene, V gene, J gene, clone size, CDR3 DNA, CDR3 protein. D genes are given only for firm matches. Expanded clones are given a class, and other clones once, few, many or no size at all.

>-|TRBV2|TRBJ2-7|-
TGTGCCAGCAGTGAAAGCCCCGGAGCCTCCTACGAGCAGTACTTC
CASSESPGASYEQYF
>-|TRBV24-1|TRBJ2-5|many
TGTGCCACCAGTGACAGCCGAAACTACCAAGAGACCCAGTACTTC
CATSDSRNYQETQYF
>-|TRBV5-5|TRBJ2-5|many
TGTGCCAGCAGCTTTTCGGTTCAAGAGACCCAGTACTTC
CASSFSVQETQYF
>-|TRBV5-8|TRBJ1-5|few
TGTGCCAGCAGCTTCATCGGGAATCAGCCCCAGCATTTT
CASSFIGNQPQHF
>TRBD1|TRBV3-1|TRBJ2-7|few
TGTGCCAGCAGCCAAGGAGTGACAGGGACCTACGAGCAGTACTTC
CASSQGVTGTYEQYF
>-|TRBV28|TRBJ2-7|-
TGTGCCAGCAGTTTATTGCGGCCCTCGAACGAGCAGTACTTC
CASSLLRPSNEQYF
>-|TRBV6-1|TRBJ1-2|-
TGTGCCAGCCAGGGAGGTGCAGGGGACGACTACACCTTC
CASQGGAGDDYTF
>-|TRBV4-3|TRBJ2-7|few
TGCGCCAGCAGCCAAGCGAGGGGTATTAACTACGAGCAGTACTTC
CASSQARGINYEQYF
>TRBD1|TRBV6-5|TRBJ2-6|few
TGTGCCAGCAGTAAGGACAGGGGGCAGTCTGGGGCCAACGTCCTGACTTTC
CASSKDRGQSGANVLTF
>-|TRBV5-1|TRBJ1-1|few
TGCGCCAGCAGCTTGGAATTCGGGAGGAATGAAGCTTTCTTT
CASSLEFGRNEAFF
>TRBD2|TRBV25-1|TRBJ2-3|few
TGTGCCAGCAGTGCCTCCGGGACTAGCGTAAATACGCAGTATTTT
CASSASGTSVNTQYF
>-|TRBV7-9|TRBJ2-2|few
TGTGCCACGCGGGGGCAGGCGAACACCGGGGAGCTGTTTTTT
CATRGQANTGELFF
>-|TRBV5-1|TRBJ1-5|many
TGCGCCAGCAGTACCGACCCCAGCCATCAGCCCCAGCATTTT
CASSTDPSHQPQHF
>-|TRBV12-3/TRBV12-4|TRBJ1-3|few
TGTGCCAGCAGTCAACAGGTCTACTCTGGAAACACCATATATTTT
CASSQQVYSGNTIYF
>-|TRBV5-1|TRBJ2-5|-
TGCGCCAGCAGCTTGGGGCAGGGCCTTCACGAGACCCAGTACTTC
CASSLGQGLHETQYF
>-|TRBV9|TRBJ2-2|-
TGTGCCAGCAGCTCCCTCACCGGGGAGGACTTCTACACCGGGGAGCTGTTTTTT
CASSSLTGEDFYTGELFF
>-|TRBV9|TRBJ1-1|-
TGTGCCAGCAGCTCAGGACGGGGAAACACTGAAGCTCTCTTT
CASSSGRGNTEALF
>-|TRBV7-9|TRBJ2-5|few
TGTGCCAGCAGCTTAGCCGGCCTAGCTGTGGAGACCCAGTACTTC
CASSLAGLAVETQYF
>TRBD1|TRBV20-1|TRBJ2-5|-
TGCAGTGCTCGGACAGGAGTTAATCAAGAGACCCAGTACTTC
CSARTGVNQETQYF
>TRBD2|TRBV28|TRBJ2-5|-
TGTGCCAGCAGTTTTTTTACTAGCGGGAGCTGGGACCAAGAGACCCAGTACTTC
CASSFFTSGSWDQETQYF
>-|TRBV10-3|TRBJ2-5|-
TGTGCCATCAGTGACGGGGCTCAAGAGGCCCAGTACTTC
CAISDGAQEAQYF
>-|TRBV7-9|TRBJ2-7|-
TGTGCCAGCAGCAAAACTGTTCAAGGCATCTACGAGCAGTACTTC
CASSKTVQGIYEQYF
>-|TRBV7-3|TRBJ1-1|many
TGTGCCAGCCGGGTCGGGGGATCGAACACTGAAGCTTTCTTT
CASRVGGSNTEAFF
>TRBD1|TRBV7-2|TRBJ2-7|-
TGTGCCGGCAACGAAGAGGGGACAGGGTACGGCCTTTCCTACGAGCAGTACTTC
CAGNEEGTGYGLSYEQYF
>TRBD1|TRBV5-1|TRBJ2-5|few
TGCGCCAGCAGCGATCTCAGGGGGCAGGAAGAGACCCAGTACTTC
CASSDLRGQEETQYF
>-|TRBV10-3|TRBJ2-7|many
TGTGCCATCAGCGAGGACCCTGGCTCCTACGAGCAGTACTTC
CAISEDPGSYEQYF
>-|TRBV29-1|TRBJ1-2|-
TGCAGCTTAGTCGCAGGAATCTATGGCTACACCTTC
CSLVAGIYGYTF
>TRBD2|TRBV29-1|TRBJ2-7|many
TGCAGCGTTGGGCGGGAGTCTTTCGAGCAGTACTTC
CSVGRESFEQYF
>TRBD2|TRBV7-3|TRBJ2-2|-
TGTGCCAGCAGCACTGGGGGGGCCGGGGAGCTGTTTTTT
CASSTGGAGELFF
>-|TRBV29-1|TRBJ2-7|-
TGCAGCGTCGTTCTCGGGACCGCGCTTCAGTACTTC
CSVVLGTALQYF
>-|TRBV9|TRBJ2-7|-
TGTGCCAGCAGCGTAACAGGGTCCCACTACGAGCAGTACTTC
CASSVTGSHYEQYF
>-|TRBV7-2|TRBJ2-7|many
TGTGCCAGCAGCTTAGAAAGCGGCGGTGAGCAGTACTTC
CASSLESGGEQYF
>-|TRBV12-3/TRBV12-4|TRBJ2-7|few
TGTGCCAGCAGTGGGGGACCGTTCTACGAGCAGTACTTC
CASSGGPFYEQYF
>-|TRBV19|TRBJ1-1|-
TGTGCCAGTAGCGTAACTTCAGACACTGAAGCTTTCTTT
CASSVTSDTEAFF
>-|TRBV6-5|TRBJ1-3|-
TGTGCCAGCCGGGACGGGCTTGTGTTCGGAAACTCTGGAAACACAATATATTTT
CASRDGLVFGNSGNTIYF
>-|TRBV14|TRBJ1-1|-
TGTGCCAGCAGCCAACGGGGACGAGGGTCCTTTTTGGCGGCGGACACTGAAGCTTTCTTT
CASSQRGRGSFLAADTEAFF
>-|TRBV25-1|TRBJ2-2|many
TGTGCCAGCAGTGAAGATCGGACCGCGAACACCGGGGAGCTGTTTTTT
CASSEDRTANTGELFF
>TRBD1|TRBV19|TRBJ1-1|few
TGTGCCAGTAGTGGGGACAGGCCCCAGGGGGACACTGAAGCTTTCTTT
CASSGDRPQGDTEAFF
>-|TRBV20-1|TRBJ1-2|-
TGCAGTGCTATCAGCGCCCTCTGCTATGGCTACACCTTC
CSAISALCYGYTF
>TRBD2|TRBV12-3/TRBV12-4|TRBJ2-7|few
TGTGCCAGCAGTACGACTAGCGGGAGGTACGAGCAGTACTTC
CASSTTSGRYEQYF
>TRBD2|TRBV2|TRBJ2-7|-
TGTGCCAGCAGTCTTGGGACTAGCGGGCCTCTGGGGGAGCAGTACTTC
CASSLGTSGPLGEQYF
>TRBD1|TRBV11-2|TRBJ1-6|-
TGTGCCAGCAGCGCGCCAGGGGGGGGCTCACCCCTCCACTTT
CASSAPGGGSPLHF
>TRBD2|TRBV7-3|TRBJ2-7|-
TGTGCTCGGGACCCTAGCGGGAGGGGGGAGGTGGGTTCCTACGAGCAGTACTTC
CARDPSGRGEVGSYEQYF
>-|TRBV29-1|TRBJ1-3|-
TGCAGCGTTGAAGATGACACCATATATTTT
CSVEDDTIYF
>TRBD1|TRBV7-6|TRBJ1-2|-
TGTGCCAGCAGATCCCCGGGACAGGGGCATGGCTACACCTTC
CASRSPGQGHGYTF
>-|TRBV7-8|TRBJ2-7|many
TGTGCCAGCAGCCCAGCCGGAGGGGCCGAGCAGTACTTC
CASSPAGGAEQYF
>-|TRBV7-2|TRBJ1-5|many
TGTGCCAGCAGCCAGACTTTTAATCAGCCCCAGCATTTT
CASSQTFNQPQHF
>TRBD1|TRBV19|TRBJ1-6|-
TGTGCCAGTAGATTCGACAGGGGCCGATCACCCCTCCACTTT
CASRFDRGRSPLHF
>-|TRBV12-3/TRBV12-4|TRBJ1-6|many
TGTGCCAGCAGTTTTGAAGGGAACAATTCACCCCTCCACTTT
CASSFEGNNSPLHF
>TRBD1|TRBV29-1|TRBJ2-7|many
TGCAGCGTTGAGGACAGGGGTACCTACGAGCAGTACTTC
CSVEDRGTYEQYF
>TRBD1|TRBV2|TRBJ1-2|many
TGTGCCAGCAGTTACCGGGACAGCTATGGCTACACCTTC
CASSYRDSYGYTF
>-|TRBV7-9|TRBJ1-1|-
TGTGCCAGCAGTTTTGGGATCGGGAACACTGAAGCTTTCTTT
CASSFGIGNTEAFF
>TRBD1|TRBV29-1|TRBJ1-1|-
TGCAGCGCCCGGACACAGGGGGAGGATGGGACTGAAGCTTTCTTT
CSARTQGEDGTEAFF
>-|TRBV10-3|TRBJ1-1|-
TGTGCCATCAGTGACCCAGGGGCGGGAACTGAAGCTTTCTTT
CAISDPGAGTEAFF
>-|TRBV5-5|TRBJ1-2|-
TGTGCCAGCAGCTTGAGGACAAACCTCTATGGCTACACCTTC
CASSLRTNLYGYTF